This T cell receptor beta chain is drawn from a study of T cells after posttransplantation cyclophosphamide. Points from the study as a whole: TRB overlap between skin or GI tissue T cells and blood was limited. Donor-recipient repertoire similarity was low at 1-2 months, rising over year one.

Assay: immunoSEQ multiplex PCR; the TCRdb copy retains only in-frame clones and omits some. Observed in the sample are around 26,000 clones, none of them singletons. At least ten counts were recorded for this clone. Its cognate antigen is unknown. The material sequenced was PBMCs. The source of this sequence is a woman between 50 and 59 years old in good health, CMV-negative, and a related stem cell transplant donor.

The CDR3: CASSPGTGIDYEQYF. CDR3 coding DNA: TGTGCCAGCTCACCAGGAACGGGAATTGACTACGAGCAGTACTTC. The chain joins TRBV18 to TRBJ2-7; perhaps TRBD2 as D (5 bases). Per germline, CDR1 KGHSH and CDR2 LQKENI. Trimming removed 2 bases from V and 3 bases from J, with 14 bases in between. This CDR3 has 15 residues.